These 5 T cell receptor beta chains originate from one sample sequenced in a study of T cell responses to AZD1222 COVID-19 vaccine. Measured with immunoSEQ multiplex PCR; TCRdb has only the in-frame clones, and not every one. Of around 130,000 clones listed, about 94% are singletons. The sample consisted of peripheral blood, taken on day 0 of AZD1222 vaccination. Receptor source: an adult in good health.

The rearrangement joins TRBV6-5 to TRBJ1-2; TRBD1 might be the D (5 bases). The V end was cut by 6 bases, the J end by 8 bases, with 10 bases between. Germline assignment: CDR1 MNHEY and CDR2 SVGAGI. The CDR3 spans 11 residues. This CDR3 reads CASSWGTGYTF. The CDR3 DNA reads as TGTGCCAGCAGCTGGGGCACGGGCTACACCTTC.

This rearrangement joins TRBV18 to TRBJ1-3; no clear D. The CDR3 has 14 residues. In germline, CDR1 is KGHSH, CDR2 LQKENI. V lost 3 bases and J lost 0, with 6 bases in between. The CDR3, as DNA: TGTGCCAGCTCACCTGGTGACTCTGGAAACACCATATATTTT. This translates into CASSPGDSGNTIYF.

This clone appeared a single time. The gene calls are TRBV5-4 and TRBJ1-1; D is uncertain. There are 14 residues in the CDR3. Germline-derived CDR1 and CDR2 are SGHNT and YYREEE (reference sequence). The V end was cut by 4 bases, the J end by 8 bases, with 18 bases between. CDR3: CASSPETGRSEAFF. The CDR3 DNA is TGTGCCAGCAGCCCCGAGACCGGACGGTCAGAAGCTTTCTTT.

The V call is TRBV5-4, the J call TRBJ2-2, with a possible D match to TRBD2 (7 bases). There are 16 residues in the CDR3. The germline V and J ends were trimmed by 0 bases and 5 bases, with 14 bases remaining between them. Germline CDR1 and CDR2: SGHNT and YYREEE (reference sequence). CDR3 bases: TGTGCCAGCAGCTTGGAACGGGGGGCCGGGACCGGGGAGCTGTTTTTT. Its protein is CASSLERGAGTGELFF. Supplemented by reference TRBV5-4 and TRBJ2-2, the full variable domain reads ETGVTQSPTHLIKTRGQQVTLRCSSQSGHNTVSWYQQALGQGPQFIFQYYREEENGRGNFPPRFSGLQFPNYSSELNVNALELDDSALYLCASSLERGAGTGELFFGEGSRLTVL.

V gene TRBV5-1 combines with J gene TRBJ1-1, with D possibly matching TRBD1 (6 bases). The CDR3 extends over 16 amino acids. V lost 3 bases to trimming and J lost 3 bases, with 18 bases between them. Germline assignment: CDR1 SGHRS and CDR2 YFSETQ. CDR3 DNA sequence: TGCGCCAGCAGCTCGGGCCCGGGACACCGGGACACTGAAGCTTTCTTT. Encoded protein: CASSSGPGHRDTEAFF.